The TCR beta chain described here comes from a study of T cell repertoires in cytomegalovirus infection. Study information: Matching HLA type, along with CMV infection, was indicated by public TCR beta signatures.

Germline V gene lookup returns CDR1 SEHNR and CDR2 FQNEAQ (reference sequence). The CDR3 extends over 9 amino acids. This clonotype came up many times. Antigen unknown. The junction departs from the called germline gene at one end, perhaps through a read error. Findings of the study overall: HLA-C-restricted CMV clonotypes gave the most frequent clonotype in two of eight donors.

TCRdb analysed the reads with MiXCR anew, one entry per CDR3 protein. The data contain about 450,000 distinct CDR3 sequences, roughly 30% of them singletons. The sequencing input was PBMCs. The chain recombines TRBV7-9 with TRBJ2-7; maybe TRBD1 (6 bases). The TCR comes from a human donor in good health (CMV status not recorded). Some clones in this sample may be carry-over from other donors' samples. CDR3 loop: CASSADSTF. The CDR3 nucleotides read TGTGCCAGCAGCGCGGACAGCACCTTC. Full variable domain (rest looked up from reference TRBV7-9 and TRBJ2-7): DTGVSQNPRHKITKRGQNVTFRCDPISEHNRLYWYRQTLGQGPEFLTYFQNEAQLEKSRLLSDRFSAERPKGSFSTLEIQRTEQGDSAMYLCASSADSTFGPGTRLTVT.